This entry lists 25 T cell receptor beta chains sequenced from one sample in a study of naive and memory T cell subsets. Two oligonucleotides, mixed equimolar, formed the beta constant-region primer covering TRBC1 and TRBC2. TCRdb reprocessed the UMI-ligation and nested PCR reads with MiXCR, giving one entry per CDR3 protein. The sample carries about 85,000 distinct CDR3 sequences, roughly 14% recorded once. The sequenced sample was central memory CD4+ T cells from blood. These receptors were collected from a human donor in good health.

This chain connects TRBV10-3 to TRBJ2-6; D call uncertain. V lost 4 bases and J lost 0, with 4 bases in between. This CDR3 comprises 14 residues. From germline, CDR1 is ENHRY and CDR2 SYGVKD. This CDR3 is CAISVNSGANVLTF. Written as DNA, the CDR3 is TGTGCCATCAGTGTTAACTCTGGGGCCAACGTCCTGACTTTC.

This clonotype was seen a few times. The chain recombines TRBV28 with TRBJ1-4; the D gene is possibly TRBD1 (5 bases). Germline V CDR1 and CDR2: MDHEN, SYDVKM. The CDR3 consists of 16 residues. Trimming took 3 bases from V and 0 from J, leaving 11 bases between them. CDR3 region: CASSFRGAATNEKLFF. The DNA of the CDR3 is TGTGCCAGCAGTTTCAGAGGGGCCGCAACTAATGAAAAACTGTTTTTT.

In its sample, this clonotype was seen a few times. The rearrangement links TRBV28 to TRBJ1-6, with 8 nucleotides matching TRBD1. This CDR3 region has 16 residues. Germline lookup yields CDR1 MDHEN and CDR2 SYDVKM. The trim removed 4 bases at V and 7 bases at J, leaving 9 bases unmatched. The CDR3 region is CASSSGQDHRNSPLHF. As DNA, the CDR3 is TGTGCCAGCAGTTCGGGACAGGACCACAGAAATTCACCCCTCCACTTT.

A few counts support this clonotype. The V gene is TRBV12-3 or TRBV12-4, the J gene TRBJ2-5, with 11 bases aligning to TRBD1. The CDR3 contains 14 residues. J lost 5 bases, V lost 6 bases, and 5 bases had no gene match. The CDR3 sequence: CASRLGQGGETQYF. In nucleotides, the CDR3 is TGTGCCAGCAGATTGGGACAGGGGGGGGAGACCCAGTACTTC.

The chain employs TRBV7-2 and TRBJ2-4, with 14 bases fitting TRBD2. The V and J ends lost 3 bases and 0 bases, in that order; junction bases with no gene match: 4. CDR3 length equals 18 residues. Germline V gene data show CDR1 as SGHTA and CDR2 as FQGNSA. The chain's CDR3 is CASSLTGTSGGAKNIQYF. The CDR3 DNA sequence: TGTGCCAGCAGCTTGACCGGGACTAGCGGGGGAGCCAAAAACATTCAGTACTTC.

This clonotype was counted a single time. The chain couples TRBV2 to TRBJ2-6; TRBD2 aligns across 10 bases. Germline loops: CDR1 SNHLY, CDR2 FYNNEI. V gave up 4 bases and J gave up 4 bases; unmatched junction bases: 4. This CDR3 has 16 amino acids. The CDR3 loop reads CASSGGTSAGANVLTF. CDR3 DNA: TGTGCCAGCAGTGGGGGGACTAGCGCCGGGGCCAACGTCCTGACTTTC. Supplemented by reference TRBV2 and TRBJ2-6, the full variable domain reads EPEVTQTPSHQVTQMGQEVILRCVPISNHLYFYWYRQILGQKVEFLVSFYNNEISEKSEIFDDQFSVERPDGSNFTLKIRSTKLEDSAMYFCASSGGTSAGANVLTFGAGSRLTVL.

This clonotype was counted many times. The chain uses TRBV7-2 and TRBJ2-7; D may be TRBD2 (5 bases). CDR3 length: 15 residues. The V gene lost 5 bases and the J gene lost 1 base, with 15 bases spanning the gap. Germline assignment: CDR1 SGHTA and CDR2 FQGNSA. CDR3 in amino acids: CASSVQRIPSYEQYF. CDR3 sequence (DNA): TGTGCCAGCAGCGTACAGCGGATCCCGTCCTACGAGCAGTACTTC.

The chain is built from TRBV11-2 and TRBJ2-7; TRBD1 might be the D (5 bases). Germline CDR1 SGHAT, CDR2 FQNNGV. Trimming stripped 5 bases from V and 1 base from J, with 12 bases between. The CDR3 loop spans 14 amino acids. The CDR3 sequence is CASSLGHQSYEQYF. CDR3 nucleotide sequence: TGTGCCAGCAGCCTAGGACATCAGTCCTACGAGCAGTACTTC.

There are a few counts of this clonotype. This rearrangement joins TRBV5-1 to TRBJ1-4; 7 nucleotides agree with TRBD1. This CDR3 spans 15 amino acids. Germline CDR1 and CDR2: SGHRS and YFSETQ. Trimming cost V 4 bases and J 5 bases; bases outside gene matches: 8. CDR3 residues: CASSAGQFVNEKLFF. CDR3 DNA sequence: TGCGCCAGCAGCGCGGGACAGTTTGTGAATGAAAAACTGTTTTTT.

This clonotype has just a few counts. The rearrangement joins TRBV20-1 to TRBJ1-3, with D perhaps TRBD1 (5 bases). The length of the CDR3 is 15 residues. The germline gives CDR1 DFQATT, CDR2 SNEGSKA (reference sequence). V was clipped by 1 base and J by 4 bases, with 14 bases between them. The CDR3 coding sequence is TGCAGTGCTAGAGCCCCCAGGGCTATGGGAAACACCATATATTTT. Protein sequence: CSARAPRAMGNTIYF.

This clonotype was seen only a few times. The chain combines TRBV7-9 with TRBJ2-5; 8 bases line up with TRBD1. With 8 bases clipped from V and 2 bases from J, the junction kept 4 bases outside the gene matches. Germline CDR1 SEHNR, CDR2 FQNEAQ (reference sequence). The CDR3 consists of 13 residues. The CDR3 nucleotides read TGTGCCAGCGACCGGACAGGGCAAGAGACCCAGTACTTC. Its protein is CASDRTGQETQYF.

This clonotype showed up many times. The CDR3 DNA reads as TGCAGCGTTGAAGTTAGAGATACGCAGTATTTT. It encodes CSVEVRDTQYF. The chain couples TRBV29-1 to TRBJ2-3; no reliable D call. The CDR3 consists of 11 residues. CDR1 and CDR2 from the germline V gene are SQVTM and ANQGSEA. V gave up 1 base and J gave up 5 bases, with 4 bases separating them.

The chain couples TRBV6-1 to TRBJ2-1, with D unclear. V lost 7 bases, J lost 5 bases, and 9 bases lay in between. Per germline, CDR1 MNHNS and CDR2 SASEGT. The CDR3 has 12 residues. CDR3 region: CASMRRNNEQFF. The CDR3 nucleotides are TGTGCCAGCATGCGAAGAAACAATGAGCAGTTCTTC.

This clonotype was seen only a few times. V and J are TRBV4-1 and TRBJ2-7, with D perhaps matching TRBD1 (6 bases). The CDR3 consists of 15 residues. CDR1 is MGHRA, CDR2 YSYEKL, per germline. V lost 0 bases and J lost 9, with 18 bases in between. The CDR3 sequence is CASSQELGAPVGQYF. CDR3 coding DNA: TGCGCCAGCAGCCAAGAACTGGGGGCGCCGGTCGGGCAGTACTTC.

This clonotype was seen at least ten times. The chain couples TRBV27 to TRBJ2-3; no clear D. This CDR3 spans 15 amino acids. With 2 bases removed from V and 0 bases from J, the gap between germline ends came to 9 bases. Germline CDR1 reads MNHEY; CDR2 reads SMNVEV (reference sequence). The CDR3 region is CASSLGIASTDTQYF. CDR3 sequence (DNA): TGTGCCAGCAGTTTAGGGATAGCTAGCACAGATACGCAGTATTTT.

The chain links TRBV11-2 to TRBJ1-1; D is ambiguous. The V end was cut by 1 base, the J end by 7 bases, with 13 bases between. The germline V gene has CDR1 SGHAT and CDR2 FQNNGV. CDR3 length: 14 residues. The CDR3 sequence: CASSLAGGYSEAFF. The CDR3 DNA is TGTGCCAGCAGCTTAGCGGGAGGGTATAGTGAAGCTTTCTTT.

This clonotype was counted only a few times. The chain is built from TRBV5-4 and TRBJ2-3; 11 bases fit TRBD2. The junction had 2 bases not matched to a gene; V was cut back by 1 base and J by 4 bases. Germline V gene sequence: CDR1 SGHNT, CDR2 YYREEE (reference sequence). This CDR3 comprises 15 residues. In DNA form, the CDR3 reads TGTGCCAGCAGCTTGCGGACTAGCGGGCCAGATACGCAGTATTTT. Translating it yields CASSLRTSGPDTQYF.

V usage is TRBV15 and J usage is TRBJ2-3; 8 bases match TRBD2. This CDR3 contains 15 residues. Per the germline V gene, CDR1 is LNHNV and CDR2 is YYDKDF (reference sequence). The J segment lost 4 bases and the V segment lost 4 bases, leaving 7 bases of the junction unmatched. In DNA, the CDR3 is TGTGCCACCAGCATACGACGGGGGGGCCCAGATACGCAGTATTTT. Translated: CATSIRRGGPDTQYF.

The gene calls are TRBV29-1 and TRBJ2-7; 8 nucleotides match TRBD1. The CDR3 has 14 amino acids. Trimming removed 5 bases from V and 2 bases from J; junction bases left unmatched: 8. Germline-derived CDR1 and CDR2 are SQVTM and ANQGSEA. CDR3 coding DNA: TGCAGCGTTAGTGGGGACAGGAGTCCCTACGAGCAGTACTTC. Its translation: CSVSGDRSPYEQYF.

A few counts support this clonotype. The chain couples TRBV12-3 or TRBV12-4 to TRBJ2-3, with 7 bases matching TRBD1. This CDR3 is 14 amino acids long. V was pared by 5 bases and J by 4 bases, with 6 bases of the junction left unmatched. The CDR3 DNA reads TGTGCCAGCAGTCACGGGACAGCCCCAGATACGCAGTATTTT. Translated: CASSHGTAPDTQYF.

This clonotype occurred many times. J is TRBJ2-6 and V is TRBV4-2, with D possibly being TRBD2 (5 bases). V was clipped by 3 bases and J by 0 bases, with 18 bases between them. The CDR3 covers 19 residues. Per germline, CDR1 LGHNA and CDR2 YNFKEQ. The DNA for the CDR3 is TGTGCCAGCAGCCAGTCCGGACTTTTCGAGAGCTCTGGGGCCAACGTCCTGACTTTC. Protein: CASSQSGLFESSGANVLTF.

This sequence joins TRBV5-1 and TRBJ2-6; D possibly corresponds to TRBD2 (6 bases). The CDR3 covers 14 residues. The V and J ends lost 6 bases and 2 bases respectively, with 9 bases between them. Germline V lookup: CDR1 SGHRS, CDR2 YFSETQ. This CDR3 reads CASTWGAGANVLTF. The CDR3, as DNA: TGCGCCAGCACGTGGGGGGCTGGGGCCAACGTCCTGACTTTC. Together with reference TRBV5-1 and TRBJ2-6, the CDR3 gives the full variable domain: KAGVTQTPRYLIKTRGQQVTLSCSPISGHRSVSWYQQTPGQGLQFLFEYFSETQRNKGNFPGRFSGRQFSNSRSEMNVSTLELGDSALYLCASTWGAGANVLTFGAGSRLTVL.

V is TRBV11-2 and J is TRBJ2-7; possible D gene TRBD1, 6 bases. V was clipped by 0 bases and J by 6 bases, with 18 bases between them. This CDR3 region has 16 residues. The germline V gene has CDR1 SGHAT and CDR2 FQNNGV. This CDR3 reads CASSLDRGGFLSEQYF. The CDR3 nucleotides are TGTGCCAGCAGCTTAGACAGAGGGGGTTTCCTGAGCGAGCAGTACTTC.

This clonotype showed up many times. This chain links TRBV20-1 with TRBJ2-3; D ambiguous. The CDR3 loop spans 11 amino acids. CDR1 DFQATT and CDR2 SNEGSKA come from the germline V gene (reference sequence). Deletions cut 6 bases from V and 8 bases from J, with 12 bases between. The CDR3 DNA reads TGCAGTGCCGCCCCCGCAGGTACGCAGTATTTT. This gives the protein CSAAPAGTQYF.

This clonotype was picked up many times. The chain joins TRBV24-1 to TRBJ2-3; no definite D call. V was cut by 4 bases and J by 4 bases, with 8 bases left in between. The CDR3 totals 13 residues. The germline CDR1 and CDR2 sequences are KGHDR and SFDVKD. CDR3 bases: TGTGCCACCAGTGACCGCGCAGCAGATACGCAGTATTTT. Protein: CATSDRAADTQYF.